Shown below are 9 T cell receptor beta chains from a single sample sequenced in a study of identical twins. TCRdb processed the 5' RACE reads anew with MiXCR; each CDR3 protein has one entry. The sample has 250,000 or so distinct CDR3 sequences, approximately 8.3% seen once. The same sample was also studied in work on yellow fever vaccine responses in identical twins.

Sequenced: CD8+ T cells sorted from blood. The receptors derive from a woman aged 18-29 years in good health.

About this clonotype: This clone may be a read error of a much larger clone one base away. This is likely a read error, given that the CDR3 carries no conserved phenylalanine or tryptophan at its end. This rearrangement joins TRBV12-3 or TRBV12-4 to TRBJ2-5; D not certain. This CDR3 spans 14 amino acids. V was shortened by 5 bases and J by 4 bases, with 14 bases between the two germline ends. CDR3 region: CASSTRTVGETQYI. The CDR3 bases are TGTGCCAGCAGTACGCGGACGGTGGGAGAGACCCAGTACATC.

The rearrangement links TRBV15 to TRBJ2-3; 7 bases are shared with TRBD2. V was clipped by 4 bases and J by 5 bases; unmatched bases: 12. The CDR3 length is 16 residues. Germline V lookup: CDR1 LNHNV, CDR2 YYDKDF (reference sequence). CDR3 protein: CATSTIGGLVGDTQYF. The CDR3 nucleotides are TGTGCCACCAGCACTATAGGAGGACTAGTAGGAGATACGCAGTATTTT.

This clonotype was detected many times. The V and J genes are TRBV20-1 and TRBJ2-5; 10 bases are shared with TRBD1. The CDR3 extends over 14 amino acids. The ends lost 5 bases at V and 1 base at J; junction bases unmatched: 4. The V gene's germline CDR1 is DFQATT and CDR2 SNEGSKA (reference sequence). CDR3 coding DNA: TGCAGTGCTCGGACAGGGGGGGGCCAAGAGACCCAGTACTTC. This gives the protein CSARTGGGQETQYF.

The V call is TRBV5-1, the J call TRBJ1-1; possibly TRBD1 for D (5 bases). The germline V gene has CDR1 SGHRS and CDR2 YFSETQ. The CDR3 loop spans 16 amino acids. The V and J ends lost 2 bases and 5 bases respectively, with 19 bases between them. CDR3: CASSFTAREVWTEAFF. Here the CDR3 DNA reads TGCGCCAGCAGCTTTACTGCCAGGGAGGTTTGGACTGAAGCTTTCTTT.

This chain links TRBV3-1 with TRBJ2-3; D unclear. The CDR3 has 15 residues. Germline CDR1 LGHDT, CDR2 YNNKEL (reference sequence). The V end was cut by 0 bases, the J end by 3 bases, with 10 bases between. The CDR3: CASSQDSPATDTQYF. As DNA, the CDR3 is TGTGCCAGCAGCCAAGATTCTCCAGCGACAGATACGCAGTATTTT.

There are many counts of this clonotype. The rearrangement uses TRBV9 and TRBJ2-7; no firm D call. Germline V gene sequence: CDR1 SGDLS, CDR2 YYNGEE. This CDR3 spans 13 amino acids. V lost 3 bases, J lost 4 bases, and 11 bases lay in between. CDR3 region: CASSGQARYEQYF. The CDR3 bases are TGTGCCAGCAGCGGACAAGCGCGGTACGAGCAGTACTTC. Based on the CDR3 plus reference TRBV9 and TRBJ2-7, the full variable domain is DSGVTQTPKHLITATGQRVTLRCSPRSGDLSVYWYQQSLDQGLQFLIQYYNGEERAKGNILERFSAQQFPDLHSELNLSSLELGDSALYFCASSGQARYEQYFGPGTRLTVT.

This clonotype was seen only a few times. This sequence joins TRBV7-2 and TRBJ2-1; no firm D call. The V end lost 5 bases, the J end lost 5 bases, and 13 bases lay between the germline ends. In germline, CDR1 is SGHTA, CDR2 FQGNSA. The CDR3 spans 14 residues. The CDR3 protein is CASSPGPRDNEQFF. The CDR3, as DNA: TGTGCCAGCAGCCCCGGACCAAGGGACAATGAGCAGTTCTTC.

The rearrangement uses TRBV28 and TRBJ2-3, with a tentative D call TRBD2 (7 bases). The CDR3 is 16 amino acids. V was clipped by 2 bases and J by 6 bases, with 18 bases between them. Germline V gene lookup returns CDR1 MDHEN and CDR2 SYDVKM. The CDR3 DNA sequence: TGTGCCAGCAGTTTAGATTGGGGGGGCCCGTTGGATACGCAGTATTTT. Its protein product is CASSLDWGGPLDTQYF.

This clonotype was observed many times. CDR3 coding DNA: TGTGCCAGCAGCCAGGATCCCGTCCCATACGAGCAGTACTTC. It yields the protein CASSQDPVPYEQYF. The rearrangement uses TRBV14 and TRBJ2-7; D remains unclear. V was shortened by 3 bases and J by 4 bases, with 13 bases between the two germline ends. The CDR3 has 14 residues. CDR1 and CDR2 from the germline V gene are SGHDN and FVKESK.